This T cell receptor beta chain was captured in a study of cytomegalovirus exposure and HLA in healthy donors. TCRdb's table, derived via immunoSEQ multiplex PCR, lists solely in-frame clones and lacks some. The data hold 150,000 to 200,000 clones, with 86% observed a single time. The clonotype was recovered from a woman under 40 in good health and CMV-seronegative. Sequencing used PBMCs.

The CDR3 sequence: CASRKTGDGNTIYF. CDR3 DNA sequence: TGCGCCAGTCGGAAGACAGGGGACGGAAACACCATATATTTT. V usage is TRBV5-1 and J usage is TRBJ1-3; TRBD1 matches 8 bases. V dropped 8 bases and J dropped 4; count of bases not matched to a gene: 8. The CDR3 runs to 14 residues. CDR1 and CDR2 (germline): SGHRS, YFSETQ.